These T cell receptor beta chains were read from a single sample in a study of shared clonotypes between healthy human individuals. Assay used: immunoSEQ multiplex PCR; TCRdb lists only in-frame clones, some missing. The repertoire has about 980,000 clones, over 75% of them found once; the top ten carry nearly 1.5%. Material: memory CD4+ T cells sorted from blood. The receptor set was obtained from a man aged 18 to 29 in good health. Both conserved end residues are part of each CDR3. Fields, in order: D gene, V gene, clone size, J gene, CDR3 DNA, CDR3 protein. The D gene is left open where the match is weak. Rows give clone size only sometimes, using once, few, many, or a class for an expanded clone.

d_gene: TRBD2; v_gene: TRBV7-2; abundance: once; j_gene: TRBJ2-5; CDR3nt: TGTGCCAGCAGCTTGCGCGGGAGGATGGAGACCCAGTACTTC; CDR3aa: CASSLRGRMETQYF
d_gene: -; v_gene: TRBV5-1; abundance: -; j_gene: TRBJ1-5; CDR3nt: TGCGCCAGCAGCTTGGGACCCCAGGAAAGCGGTCAGCCCCAGCATTTT; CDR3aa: CASSLGPQESGQPQHF
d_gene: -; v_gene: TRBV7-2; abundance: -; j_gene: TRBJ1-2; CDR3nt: TGTGCCAGCAGCCCCCCGTCCTATGGCTACACCTTC; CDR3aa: CASSPPSYGYTF
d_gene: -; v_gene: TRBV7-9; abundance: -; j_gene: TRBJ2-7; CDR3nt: TGTGCCAGCAGCTTCGGAAGCTCCTACGAGCAGTACTTC; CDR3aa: CASSFGSSYEQYF
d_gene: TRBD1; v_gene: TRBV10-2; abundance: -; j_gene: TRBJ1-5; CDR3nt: TGCGCCAGCAGTGGACAGGGGAGTGAACCCCAGCATTTT; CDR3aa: CASSGQGSEPQHF
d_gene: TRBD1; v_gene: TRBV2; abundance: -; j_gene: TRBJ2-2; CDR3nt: TGTGCCAGCAATGACAGGGGCACCGGGGAGCTGTTTTTT; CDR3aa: CASNDRGTGELFF
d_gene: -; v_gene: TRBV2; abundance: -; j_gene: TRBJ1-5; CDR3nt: TGTGCCAGCAATTCGAGGGTAGGGAATCAGCCCCAGCATTTT; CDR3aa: CASNSRVGNQPQHF
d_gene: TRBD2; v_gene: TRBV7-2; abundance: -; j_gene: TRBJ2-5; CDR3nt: TGTGCCAGCAGCTTAGCTCTAGCGGGGGGGCCGCTCTCAGAGACCCAGTACTTC; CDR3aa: CASSLALAGGPLSETQYF
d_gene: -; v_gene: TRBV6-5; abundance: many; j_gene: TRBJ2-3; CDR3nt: TGTGCCAGCAGTTTGGTGGGTTCCACAGATACGCAGTATTTT; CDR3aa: CASSLVGSTDTQYF
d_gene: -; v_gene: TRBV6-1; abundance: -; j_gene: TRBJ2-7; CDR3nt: TGTGCCAGCAGTGCTTCCAGGGCGGGATCCTACGAGCAGTACTTC; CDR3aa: CASSASRAGSYEQYF
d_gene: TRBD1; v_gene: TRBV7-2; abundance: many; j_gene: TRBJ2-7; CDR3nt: TGTGCCAGCAGCTTAGTTGGGACAGGAAAGATCTACGAGCAGTACTTC; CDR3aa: CASSLVGTGKIYEQYF
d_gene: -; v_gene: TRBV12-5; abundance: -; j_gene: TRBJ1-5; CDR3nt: TGTGCTAGTGGTCCGCAGACAGGAGCTAATCAGCCCCAGCATTTT; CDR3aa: CASGPQTGANQPQHF
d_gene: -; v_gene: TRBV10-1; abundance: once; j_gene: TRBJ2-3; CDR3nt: TGCGCCAGCAGTGACACAGATACGCAGTATTTT; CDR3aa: CASSDTDTQYF
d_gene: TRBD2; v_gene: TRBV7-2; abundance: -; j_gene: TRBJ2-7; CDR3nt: TGTGCCAGCAGCTCCCTAGCGGGGATCTCCTACGAGCAGTACTTC; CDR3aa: CASSSLAGISYEQYF
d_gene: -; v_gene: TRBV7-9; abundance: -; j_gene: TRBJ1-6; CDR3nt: TGTGCCAGCAGCTTAGGAGGGGTGGCGGGGTCACCCCTCCACTTT; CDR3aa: CASSLGGVAGSPLHF
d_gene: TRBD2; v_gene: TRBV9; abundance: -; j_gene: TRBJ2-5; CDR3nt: TGTGCCAGCAGCTCCGGACTAGCGGGGGTTCAAGAGACCCAGTACTTC; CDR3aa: CASSSGLAGVQETQYF